Presented here are 10 T cell receptor beta chains from one specimen sequenced in a study of neurological immune-mediated disorders. Using its own MiXCR run on the 5' RACE reads, TCRdb lists one record per CDR3 protein. The top ten hold around 1.8% of the sample, which has about 84,000 distinct CDR3 sequences, 10% seen once. The sequenced sample was PBMCs. These receptor sequences come from a man in his forties in good health.

The table lists this clonotype with many counts. The chain has TRBV20-1 and TRBJ2-2; possibly TRBD2 for D (6 bases). The CDR3 length is 14 residues. Per germline, CDR1 DFQATT and CDR2 SNEGSKA (reference sequence). V dropped 3 bases and J dropped 0 bases, with 8 bases sitting between them. CDR3 nucleotides: TGCAGTGCTAGGGCTAGCGCGAACACCGGGGAGCTGTTTTTT. Protein: CSARASANTGELFF.

This clonotype was seen only a few times. The rearrangement uses TRBV28 and TRBJ1-3; D not resolved. Looked up from germline, CDR1 is MDHEN and CDR2 is SYDVKM. V was pared by 7 bases and J by 3 bases, with 13 bases between. The CDR3 contains 14 residues. CDR3 in amino acids: CASTEKTRGNTIYF. The CDR3 bases are TGTGCCAGCACGGAGAAGACCCGTGGAAACACCATATATTTT.

This clonotype was seen many times. This chain joins TRBV24-1 and TRBJ2-1; the match to TRBD2 covers 11 bases. The trim removed 5 bases at V and 8 bases at J, leaving 4 bases unmatched. Germline V gene data show CDR1 as KGHDR and CDR2 as SFDVKD. This CDR3 is 14 amino acids long. CDR3 DNA: TGTGCCACCAGTGCTAGCGGGGGGCTCGATGAGCAGTTCTTC. Protein product: CATSASGGLDEQFF.

There are many counts of this clonotype. The chain is built from TRBV18 and TRBJ2-4; possibly TRBD1 for D (5 bases). Germline V gene lookup returns CDR1 KGHSH and CDR2 LQKENI. Deletions cut 0 bases from V and 11 bases from J, with 8 bases between. This CDR3 has 12 amino acids. The CDR3 DNA reads as TGTGCCAGCTCACCACCGCAAGGGGTTCAGTACTTC. It encodes CASSPPQGVQYF.

This clonotype was counted many times. V usage is TRBV5-1 and J usage is TRBJ2-2; 9 nucleotides agree with TRBD1. The CDR3 is 16 amino acids. J gave up 5 bases and V 0 bases, and 5 bases lay outside the gene matches. Per germline, CDR1 SGHRS and CDR2 YFSETQ. The CDR3 is CASSLAGQGLTGELFF. The CDR3 DNA reads as TGCGCCAGCAGCTTGGCAGGACAGGGGTTGACCGGGGAGCTGTTTTTT.

This clonotype was counted many times. The chain uses TRBV5-1 and TRBJ1-2; a weak D match, TRBD1 (5 bases). This CDR3 has 12 residues. V was clipped by 2 bases and J by 4 bases, with 6 bases between them. CDR1 SGHRS and CDR2 YFSETQ come from the germline V gene. CDR3 sequence reads: CASSLDSYGYTF. The CDR3 nucleotides read TGCGCCAGCAGCTTAGACAGCTATGGCTACACCTTC.

This clonotype was counted at least ten times. V is TRBV2 and J is TRBJ2-1; TRBD2 aligns across 7 bases. Germline V gene sequence: CDR1 SNHLY, CDR2 FYNNEI. This CDR3 is built from 16 residues. The V gene end was trimmed by 7 bases and the J gene end by 0 bases; junction bases not matched to a gene: 9. Here the CDR3 DNA reads TGTGCCAGCAAAGAACTAGCGCGGAGCTCCTACAATGAGCAGTTCTTC. This encodes CASKELARSSYNEQFF.

The gene calls are TRBV29-1 and TRBJ2-1; D uncertain. The V gene's germline CDR1 is SQVTM and CDR2 ANQGSEA. Trimming took 3 bases from V and 9 from J, leaving 12 bases between them. The CDR3 totals 12 residues. CDR3 loop: CSVDLPSSEQFF. The CDR3 DNA reads TGCAGCGTTGATCTCCCCTCGTCTGAGCAGTTCTTC.

This clonotype appeared many times. The rearrangement joins TRBV11-2 to TRBJ2-2; 10 bases agree with TRBD2. Germline V gene sequence: CDR1 SGHAT, CDR2 FQNNGV. This CDR3 has 16 amino acids. V trimming: 4 bases; J trimming: 4 bases; junction bases outside the gene matches: 6. The CDR3 coding sequence is TGTGCCAGCAGCTACCAGCGGGAGGGCCTCACCGGGGAGCTGTTTTTT. Protein sequence: CASSYQREGLTGELFF.

The sample holds many counts of this clonotype. J is TRBJ2-1 and V is TRBV5-5, with TRBD1 as a possible D gene (5 bases). V was shortened by 4 bases and J by 7 bases, with 15 bases between the two germline ends. CDR1 and CDR2 from the germline V gene are SGHKS and YYEKEE (reference sequence). CDR3 size: 14 residues. CDR3 loop: CASSLGPGGNEQFF. The CDR3 DNA reads TGTGCCAGCAGCCTGGGGCCCGGTGGTAATGAGCAGTTCTTC.